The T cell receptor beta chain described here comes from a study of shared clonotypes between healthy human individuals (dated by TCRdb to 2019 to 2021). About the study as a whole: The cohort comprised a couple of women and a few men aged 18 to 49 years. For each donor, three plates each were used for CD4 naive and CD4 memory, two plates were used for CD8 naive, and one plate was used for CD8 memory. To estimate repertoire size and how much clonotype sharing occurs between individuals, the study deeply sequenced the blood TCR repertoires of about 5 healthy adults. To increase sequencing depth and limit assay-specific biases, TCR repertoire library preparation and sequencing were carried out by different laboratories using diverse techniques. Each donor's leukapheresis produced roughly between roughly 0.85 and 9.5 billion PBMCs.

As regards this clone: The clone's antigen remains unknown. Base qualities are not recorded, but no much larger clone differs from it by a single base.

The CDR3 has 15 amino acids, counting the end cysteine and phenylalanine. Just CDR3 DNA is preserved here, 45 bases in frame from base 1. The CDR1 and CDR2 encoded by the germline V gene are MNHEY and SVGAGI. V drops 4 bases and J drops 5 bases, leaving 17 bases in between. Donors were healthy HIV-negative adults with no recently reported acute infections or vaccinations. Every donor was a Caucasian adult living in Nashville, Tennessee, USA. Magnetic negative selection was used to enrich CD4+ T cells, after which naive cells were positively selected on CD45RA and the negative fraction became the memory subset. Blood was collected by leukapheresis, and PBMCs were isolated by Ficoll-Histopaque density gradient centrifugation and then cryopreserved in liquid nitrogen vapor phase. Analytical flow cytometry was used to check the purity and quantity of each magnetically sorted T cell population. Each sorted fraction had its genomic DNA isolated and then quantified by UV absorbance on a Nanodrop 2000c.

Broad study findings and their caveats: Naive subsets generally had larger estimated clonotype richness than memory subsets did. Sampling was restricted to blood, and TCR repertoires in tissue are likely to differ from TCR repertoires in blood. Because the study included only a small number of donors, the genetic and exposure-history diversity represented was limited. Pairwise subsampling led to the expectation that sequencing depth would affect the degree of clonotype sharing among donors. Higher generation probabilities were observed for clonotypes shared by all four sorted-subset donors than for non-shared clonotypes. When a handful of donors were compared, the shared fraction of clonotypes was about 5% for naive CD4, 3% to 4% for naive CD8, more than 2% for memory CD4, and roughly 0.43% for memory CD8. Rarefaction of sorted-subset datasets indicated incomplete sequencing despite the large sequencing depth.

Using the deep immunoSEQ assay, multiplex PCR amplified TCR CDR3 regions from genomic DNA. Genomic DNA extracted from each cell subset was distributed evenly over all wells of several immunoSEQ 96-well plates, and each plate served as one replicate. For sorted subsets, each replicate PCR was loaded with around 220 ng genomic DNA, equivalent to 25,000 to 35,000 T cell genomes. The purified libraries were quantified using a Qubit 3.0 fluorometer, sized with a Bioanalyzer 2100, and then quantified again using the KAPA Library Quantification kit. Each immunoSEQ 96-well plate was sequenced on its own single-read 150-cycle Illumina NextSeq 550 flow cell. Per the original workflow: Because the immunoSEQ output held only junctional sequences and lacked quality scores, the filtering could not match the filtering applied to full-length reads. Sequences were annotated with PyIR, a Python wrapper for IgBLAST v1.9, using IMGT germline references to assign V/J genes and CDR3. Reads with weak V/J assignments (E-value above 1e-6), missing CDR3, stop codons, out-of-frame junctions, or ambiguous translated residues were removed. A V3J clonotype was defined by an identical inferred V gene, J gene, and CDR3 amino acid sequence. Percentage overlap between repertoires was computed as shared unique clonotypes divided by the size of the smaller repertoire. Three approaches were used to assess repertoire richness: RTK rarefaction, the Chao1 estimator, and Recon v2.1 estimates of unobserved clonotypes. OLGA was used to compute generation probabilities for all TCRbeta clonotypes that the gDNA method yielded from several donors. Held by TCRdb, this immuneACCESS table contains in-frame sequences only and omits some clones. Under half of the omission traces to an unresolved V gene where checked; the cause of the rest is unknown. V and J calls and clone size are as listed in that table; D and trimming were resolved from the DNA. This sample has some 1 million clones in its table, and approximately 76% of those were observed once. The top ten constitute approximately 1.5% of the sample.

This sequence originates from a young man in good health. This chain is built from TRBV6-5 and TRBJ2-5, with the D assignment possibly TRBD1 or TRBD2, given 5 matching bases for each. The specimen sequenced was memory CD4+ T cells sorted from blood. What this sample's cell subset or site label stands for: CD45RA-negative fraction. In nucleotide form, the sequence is TGTGCCAGCAGTTCTCAGGGAGACATCTTTGAGACCCAGTACTTC. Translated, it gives CASSSQGDIFETQYF.